Listed here are 7 T cell receptor beta chains from one sample, sequenced in a study of beta chain features in type 1 diabetes. Sequencing targeted expressed TCRB transcripts, as all isolated RNA had been reverse transcribed. Here immunoSEQ multiplex PCR was the method, and the copy in TCRdb shows in-frame clones only, minus some. The table lists around 340,000 clones, 20% of them singletons, with 0.035% to 0.05% in the top ten. Sequenced input: naive CD4+ T cells from blood. Receptor source: a woman younger than 35 in good health.

Written as DNA, the CDR3 is TGTGCCTGGAGTGTTAGCGGGAGAACAGATACGCAGTATTTT. It codes for CAWSVSGRTDTQYF. The chain recombines TRBV30 with TRBJ2-3; 9 nucleotides agree with TRBD2. V dropped 0 bases and J dropped 3; count of bases not matched to a gene: 1. Germline CDR1 GTSNPN, CDR2 SVGIG (reference sequence). The CDR3 contains 14 residues.

A few counts support this clone. DNA for the CDR3: TGTGCCAGCAGCCCTACTCGGACTAGCGAAGGGCAGTTCTTC. Its protein product is CASSPTRTSEGQFF. This chain connects TRBV6-5 to TRBJ2-1; TRBD2 matches 9 bases. Trimming took 6 bases from V and 12 from J; bases not matched to a gene: 12. Germline CDR1 is MNHEY and CDR2 is SVGAGI. The CDR3 extends over 14 amino acids.

This clone appeared a few times. V gene TRBV7-2 combines with J gene TRBJ2-7; 10 bases are a match to TRBD2. Germline V gives CDR1 SGHTA, CDR2 FQGNSA. The CDR3 spans 15 residues. The trim removed 3 bases at V and 2 bases at J, leaving 4 bases unmatched. CDR3 in amino acids: CASSFRSGGAYEQYF. In DNA form, the CDR3 reads TGTGCCAGCAGCTTTCGAAGCGGGGGGGCCTACGAGCAGTACTTC.

This clone was counted a few times. The chain uses TRBV25-1 and TRBJ1-1; 8 bases are shared with TRBD1. CDR3 length equals 14 residues. Germline trimming cut 4 bases from V and 4 bases from J; bases unmatched to any gene: 5. Looked up from germline, CDR1 is MGHDK and CDR2 is SYGVNS. The chain's CDR3 is CASSVGTGPTEAFF. CDR3 nucleotide sequence: TGTGCCAGCAGTGTAGGGACAGGACCCACTGAAGCTTTCTTT.

As to this clone: Relative to the germline gene, one junction end is altered; a read error may explain this. V is TRBV30 and J is TRBJ2-7, with TRBD1 matching 7 bases. In germline, CDR1 is GTSNPN, CDR2 SVGIG (reference sequence). The CDR3 consists of 15 residues. The DNA of the CDR3 is TGTGCCTGCCACTGGACAGGATCCGTCTCCTCCGAGCAGTACTTC. Translation: CACHWTGSVSSEQYF.

This clone was seen only a few times. CDR3 in amino acids: CAISESKAGTEAFF. CDR3 bases: TGTGCCATCAGTGAGTCTAAAGCGGGCACTGAAGCTTTCTTT. The chain employs TRBV10-3 and TRBJ1-1; no reliable D call. Germline values: CDR1 ENHRY, CDR2 SYGVKD. The CDR3 is made up of 14 amino acids. V gave up 0 bases and J gave up 4 bases, with 9 bases separating them.

A few counts support this clone. The chain combines TRBV5-4 with TRBJ2-4, with TRBD2 matching over 9 bases. The ends lost 4 bases at V and 7 bases at J; junction bases unmatched: 12. This CDR3 region has 16 residues. The germline V gene has CDR1 SGHNT and CDR2 YYREEE (reference sequence). CDR3 amino acids: CASSPGVAGETNIQYF. CDR3 nucleotide sequence: TGTGCCAGCAGCCCCGGGGTAGCGGGAGAGACGAACATTCAGTACTTC.